One sample yielded the 25 T cell receptor beta chains listed below, sequenced in a study of patients and donors after allogeneic stem cell transplantation. One entry per CDR3 protein results from TCRdb running MiXCR on the RT-PCR reads. Altogether approximately 38,000 distinct CDR3 sequences are present, about 30% being singletons, with the ten largest covering around 72%. The sequencing input was blood, either unsorted or a sorted T cell fraction (not recorded which). Receptors originate from a human donor who was either an allogeneic HSCT recipient or a stem cell or donor lymphocyte infusion donor (not recorded which). It is not recorded whose cells these are; they may come from a transplant donor.

The chain links TRBV11-2 to TRBJ2-3, with D unresolved. Germline V gives CDR1 SGHAT, CDR2 FQNNGV. The CDR3 is 12 amino acids. V was trimmed by 3 bases and J by 11 bases, leaving 12 bases between them. The CDR3 nucleotides are TGTGCCAGCAGCTTTCACTGGACCTGGCAGTATTTT. This encodes CASSFHWTWQYF.

The chain uses TRBV20-1 and TRBJ2-7; 7 nucleotides agree with TRBD2. Germline V gene lookup returns CDR1 DFQATT and CDR2 SNEGSKA (reference sequence). J gave up 2 bases and V 4 bases, and 5 bases lay outside the gene matches. The CDR3 loop spans 13 amino acids. CDR3 amino acids: CSANTGGTYEQYF. The CDR3 DNA reads as TGCAGTGCTAATACCGGGGGGACCTACGAGCAGTACTTC.

This clonotype has a handful of counts. This sequence joins TRBV18 and TRBJ1-1, with 7 bases lining up with TRBD1. The CDR3 runs to 18 residues. V was pared by 6 bases and J by 1 base, with 17 bases of the junction left unmatched. The germline V gene encodes CDR1 KGHSH and CDR2 LQKENI. The CDR3 bases are TGTGCCAGCTCCTTTCTCGACAGGGCCGGATGGGGGAACACTGAAGCTTTCTTT. It is translated as CASSFLDRAGWGNTEAFF.

The chain couples TRBV7-6 to TRBJ1-2; D is uncertain. Germline V gene lookup returns CDR1 SGHVS and CDR2 FNYEAQ. CDR3 size: 12 residues. Trimming pared 5 bases from V and 5 bases from J, leaving 9 bases between. CDR3 region: CASSPTGYGYTF. The DNA for the CDR3 is TGTGCCAGCAGCCCCACGGGGTATGGCTACACCTTC.

This sequence joins TRBV5-1 and TRBJ2-1, with D hard to call. The CDR3 is 14 amino acids. CDR1 is SGHRS and CDR2 is YFSETQ in the germline V gene. V gave up 4 bases and J gave up 2 bases, with 10 bases separating them. The CDR3 reads CASSPPKAYNEQFF. For the CDR3, the DNA is TGCGCCAGCAGCCCCCCAAAAGCCTACAATGAGCAGTTCTTC.

The CDR3 nucleotides are TGCAGTGCTAGAGATCTGAAGACTAGCAGTACGCAGTATTTT. It codes for CSARDLKTSSTQYF. V is TRBV20-1 and J is TRBJ2-3, with TRBD2 matching over 7 bases. This CDR3 is 14 amino acids long. Per the germline V gene, CDR1 is DFQATT and CDR2 is SNEGSKA (reference sequence). The V gene end was trimmed by 0 bases and the J gene end by 8 bases; junction bases not matched to a gene: 8.

This clonotype was counted once. The chain employs TRBV7-9 and TRBJ1-1; 7 positions match TRBD1. The CDR3 spans 13 residues. Per germline, CDR1 SEHNR and CDR2 FQNEAQ (reference sequence). V lost 7 bases and J lost 1; bases outside the gene matches: 3. The CDR3 nucleotides read TGTGCCAGCATGGGACAGCGGAACACTGAAGCTTTCTTT. This codes for CASMGQRNTEAFF.

On this clonotype: At one end the junction does not follow the germline gene, possibly because of a read error. The genes are TRBV7-9 and TRBJ2-5; D ambiguous. From germline, CDR1 is SEHNR and CDR2 FQNEAQ (reference sequence). The CDR3 sequence is 14 residues long. The CDR3 DNA is TGTGCCAGCACCCCACCCAGGAACCAGGAGACCCAGTACTTC. This codes for CASTPPRNQETQYF.

This chain connects TRBV4-3 to TRBJ1-5, with D uncertain. V lost 0 bases to trimming and J lost 5 bases, with 17 bases between them. The CDR3 sequence is 17 residues long. The germline CDR1 and CDR2 sequences are LGHNA and YSLEER. CDR3 amino acids: CASSQDRVSGRHQPQHF. In nucleotides, the CDR3 is TGCGCCAGCAGCCAAGATCGGGTATCGGGTAGACATCAGCCCCAGCATTTT.

Here the CDR3 reads CASSVAGDNQPQHF. CDR3 in DNA: TGTGCCAGCAGCGTTGCAGGAGACAATCAGCCCCAGCATTTT. The V gene is TRBV9, the J gene TRBJ1-5; no clear D. In germline, CDR1 is SGDLS, CDR2 YYNGEE. The CDR3 loop spans 14 amino acids. V was pared by 2 bases and J by 3 bases, with 9 bases between.

This clonotype was counted between two and nine times. The chain combines TRBV12-5 with TRBJ1-2, with 8 bases matching TRBD1. The CDR3 contains 16 residues. The trim removed 0 bases at V and 6 bases at J, leaving 9 bases unmatched. Germline V gives CDR1 LGHNT, CDR2 FRNRAP. CDR3 nucleotide sequence: TGTGCTAGTGGTTTGGTATCGACAGGGGAGCATAATGGCTACACCTTC. Amino acid sequence: CASGLVSTGEHNGYTF.

This clonotype showed up just a few times. This sequence joins TRBV7-2 and TRBJ1-1; D unresolved. The CDR3 consists of 13 residues. V lost 5 bases, J lost 0 bases, and 7 bases lay in between. Germline loops: CDR1 SGHTA, CDR2 FQGNSA. CDR3 sequence: CASSPRLNTEAFF. The CDR3 DNA follows: TGTGCCAGCAGCCCCAGGTTGAACACTGAAGCTTTCTTT.

This clonotype has more than one count but fewer than ten. V gene TRBV20-1 combines with J gene TRBJ1-2; D possibly corresponds to TRBD1 (5 bases). Germline CDR1 and CDR2: DFQATT and SNEGSKA (reference sequence). There are 13 residues in the CDR3. The V end lost 3 bases, the J end lost 5 bases, and 13 bases lay between the germline ends. CDR3 sequence (DNA): TGCAGTGCTAGGGCTCCAGGGCTTTATGGCTACACCTTC. As protein: CSARAPGLYGYTF.

This clonotype appeared a few times. This rearrangement joins TRBV29-1 to TRBJ1-4; 10 positions match TRBD1. Germline CDR1 reads SQVTM; CDR2 reads ANQGSEA. With V trimmed by 4 bases and J by 8 bases, 7 bases remained unmatched. This CDR3 is built from 14 residues. The CDR3 here is CSVAPGQGWEKLFF. CDR3 bases: TGCAGCGTTGCTCCGGGACAGGGGTGGGAAAAACTGTTTTTT. The full variable domain, in which reference TRBV29-1 and TRBJ1-4 provide the parts outside the CDR3, is SAVISQKPSRDICQRGTSLTIQCQVDSQVTMMFWYRQQPGQSLTLIATANQGSEATYESGFVIDKFPISRPNLTFSTLTVSNMSPEDSSIYLCSVAPGQGWEKLFFGSGTQLSVL.

The rearrangement uses TRBV7-9 and TRBJ2-7; D might be TRBD2 (5 bases). The CDR3 extends over 14 amino acids. V was clipped by 5 bases and J by 2 bases, with 13 bases between them. Germline CDR1 SEHNR, CDR2 FQNEAQ (reference sequence). In DNA form, the CDR3 reads TGTGCCAGCAGCCGGACGGAGGTACCCTACGAGCAGTACTTC. It specifies CASSRTEVPYEQYF. Looking up the rest from reference TRBV7-9 and TRBJ2-7 gives the full variable domain: DTGVSQNPRHKITKRGQNVTFRCDPISEHNRLYWYRQTLGQGPEFLTYFQNEAQLEKSRLLSDRFSAERPKGSFSTLEIQRTEQGDSAMYLCASSRTEVPYEQYFGPGTRLTVT.

The chain has TRBV20-1 and TRBJ2-1; D not resolved. The CDR3 runs to 12 residues. V lost 6 bases, J lost 7 bases, and 13 bases lay in between. Germline lookup yields CDR1 DFQATT and CDR2 SNEGSKA (reference sequence). The CDR3 loop is CSARGPWNEQFF. The CDR3 bases are TGCAGTGCCCGAGGACCGTGGAATGAGCAGTTCTTC.

The rearrangement uses TRBV7-3 and TRBJ2-2; D is possibly TRBD1 (6 bases). The V gene lost 1 base and the J gene lost 4 bases, with 13 bases spanning the gap. This CDR3 is built from 16 residues. Germline V gene lookup returns CDR1 SGHTA and CDR2 FQGTGA. CDR3 nucleotide sequence: TGTGCCAGCAGCTTAAGAGGGGGACGAACCACCGGGGAGCTGTTTTTT. This encodes CASSLRGGRTTGELFF.

This clonotype was detected only a few times. This chain connects TRBV20-1 to TRBJ1-4; D is uncertain. CDR3 length equals 11 residues. V was shortened by 6 bases and J by 12 bases, with 14 bases between the two germline ends. Germline V CDR1 and CDR2: DFQATT, SNEGSKA (reference sequence). CDR3 in DNA: TGCAGTGCAAGGGCTTCGAAGGAACTGTTTTTT. This sequence encodes CSARASKELFF.

V is TRBV20-1 and J is TRBJ2-1; D could derive from TRBD1 or TRBD2 (7 bases each). The CDR3 runs to 15 residues. V dropped 5 bases and J dropped 0 bases, with 14 bases sitting between them. Per germline, CDR1 DFQATT and CDR2 SNEGSKA (reference sequence). The CDR3 reads CSAYRGLSSYNEQFF. CDR3 in DNA: TGCAGTGCTTACAGGGGACTAAGCTCCTACAATGAGCAGTTCTTC.

This clonotype has more than one count but fewer than ten. The rearrangement uses TRBV5-6 and TRBJ1-4, with D unclear. The CDR3 loop spans 13 amino acids. Germline CDR1 is SGHDT and CDR2 is YYEEEE. V was clipped by 0 bases and J by 6 bases, with 6 bases between them. The CDR3 loop is CASSLGPYEKLFF. CDR3 sequence (DNA): TGTGCCAGCAGCTTGGGGCCTTATGAAAAACTGTTTTTT.

This sequence joins TRBV10-3 and TRBJ1-1; perhaps TRBD1 as D (6 bases). With 11 bases removed from V and 10 bases from J, the gap between germline ends came to 20 bases. The germline V gene encodes CDR1 ENHRY and CDR2 SYGVKD. CDR3 length equals 12 residues. The CDR3 protein is CAARQVPGGAFF. As DNA, the CDR3 is TGTGCCGCCCGACAGGTGCCCGGGGGAGCTTTCTTT.

The chain uses TRBV11-2 and TRBJ1-2, with D possibly TRBD1 on 5 matching bases. The germline gives CDR1 SGHAT, CDR2 FQNNGV. This CDR3 region has 14 residues. Trimming cost V 0 bases and J 3 bases, with 8 bases left between them. The CDR3 region is CASSLDQGYYGYTF. The CDR3 DNA reads TGTGCCAGCAGCTTAGATCAGGGCTACTATGGCTACACCTTC.

The J gene is TRBJ2-7, the V gene TRBV4-3; 12 positions match TRBD2. This CDR3 comprises 17 residues. CDR1 is LGHNA, CDR2 YSLEER, per germline. V trimming: 3 bases; J trimming: 1 base; junction bases outside the gene matches: 7. DNA of the CDR3: TGCGCCAGCAGCCACCTCACCGGGACTAGCGGGTCCTACGAGCAGTACTTC. Protein: CASSHLTGTSGSYEQYF.

The chain couples TRBV12-3 or TRBV12-4 to TRBJ2-1; 10 nucleotides align to TRBD1. This CDR3 has 16 amino acids. V shed 5 bases, J shed 7 bases, and the junction held 11 bases outside the gene matches. CDR3 protein: CASSRPGQGTGNEQFF. The CDR3 DNA reads TGTGCCAGCAGTCGACCGGGACAGGGGACAGGGAATGAGCAGTTCTTC.

The chain joins TRBV14 to TRBJ1-2; TRBD1 is a possible D gene (5 bases). This CDR3 comprises 13 residues. V was clipped by 4 bases and J by 8 bases, with 14 bases between them. CDR1 is SGHDN and CDR2 is FVKESK in the germline V gene. The CDR3 here is CASSPRTGQGYTF. CDR3 coding DNA: TGTGCCAGCAGCCCCAGAACAGGCCAGGGCTACACCTTC.